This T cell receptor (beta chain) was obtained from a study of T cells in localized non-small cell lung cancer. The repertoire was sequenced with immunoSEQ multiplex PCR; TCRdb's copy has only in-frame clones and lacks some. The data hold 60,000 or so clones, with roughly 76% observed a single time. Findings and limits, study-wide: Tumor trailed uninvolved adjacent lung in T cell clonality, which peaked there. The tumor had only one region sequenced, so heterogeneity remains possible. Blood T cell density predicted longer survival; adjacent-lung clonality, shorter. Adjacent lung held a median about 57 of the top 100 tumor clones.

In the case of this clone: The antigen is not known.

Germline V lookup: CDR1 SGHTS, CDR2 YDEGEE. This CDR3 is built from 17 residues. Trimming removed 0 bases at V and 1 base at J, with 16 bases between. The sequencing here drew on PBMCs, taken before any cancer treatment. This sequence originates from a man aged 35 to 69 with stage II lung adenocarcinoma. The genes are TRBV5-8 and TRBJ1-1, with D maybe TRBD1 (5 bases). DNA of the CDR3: TGTGCCAGCAGCTTGGGTTGGGACTTAAGTGAGAACACTGAAGCTTTCTTT. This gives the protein CASSLGWDLSENTEAFF.